This TCR beta chain was recovered during a study of blood T cell repertoires in COVID-19. Study-wide context: Acute and convalescent COVID-19 samples came from the United States, Italy and Spain.

With 0 bases clipped from V and 5 bases from J, the junction kept 8 bases outside the gene matches. Per the germline V gene, CDR1 is SGHTS and CDR2 is YDEGEE. CDR3 length: 16 amino acids. The study drew participants aged 18 to 89 years from some 23 US areas. Authors' analysis steps: By means of reference gene primer amplification, nucleated cell counts were estimated. Data came from immunoSEQ multiplex PCR; TCRdb stores just in-frame clones and leaves some out. V, J and clone size reflect that table, while D and trimming were determined from the DNA. The top ten hold 1.7% of the sample, which has fewer than 350,000 clones, around 90% seen once.

The specimen sequenced was PBMCs or T cells enriched from blood (not recorded which). This receptor was taken from a woman aged 18-29 years with acute COVID-19. This chain links TRBV5-8 with TRBJ1-5; 7 nucleotides line up with TRBD1. CDR3 amino acids: CASSLGDSRLDQPQHF. The CDR3 DNA follows: TGTGCCAGCAGCTTGGGGGACAGTAGATTGGATCAGCCCCAGCATTTT.